The present TCR beta chain was sequenced within a study of blood T cells in healthy people across ages. About the research overall: When template switching was applied, about one barcoded beta molecule was captured per two T cells.

V dropped 0 bases and J dropped 7 bases, with 16 bases sitting between them. Germline V gives CDR1 DFQATT, CDR2 SNEGSKA (reference sequence). CDR3 size: 15 residues. Findings of the study overall: Older age coincided with a roughly linear decline in TCR beta diversity per million T cells.

This clonotype was counted at least ten times. The antigen remains undetermined. Together with a sample-barcoded 5' primer, a J-beta primer mix was included in a second PCR lasting about 7 to 11 cycles. One entry per CDR3 protein results from TCRdb running MiXCR on the 5' RACE reads. Of more than 800,000 distinct CDR3 sequences in the sample, 25% to 30% were seen once. Healthy Russian Caucasian donors spanned ages roughly 6 to 90 years. Donors gave approximately 9.9 milliliters of peripheral blood apiece. The chain uses TRBV20-1 and TRBJ2-1, with D perhaps matching TRBD2 (5 bases). The source material was blood. The clonotype originates from a woman older than 75 in good health. CDR3 sequence: CSARDGSGIKNEQFF. The DNA of the CDR3 is TGCAGTGCTAGAGATGGTTCCGGGATCAAAAATGAGCAGTTCTTC.